What follows are 6 T cell receptor beta chains derived from one specimen sequenced in a study of blood T cell repertoires in COVID-19. Some clones are missing from TCRdb's copy, which holds only in-frame ones; the method was immunoSEQ multiplex PCR. The sample records more than 95,000 clones, less than 90% being singletons. What was sequenced was peripheral blood. These receptors were obtained from a human donor in a cohort sampled during active COVID-19.

The rearrangement joins TRBV12-3 or TRBV12-4 to TRBJ1-5; D gene unclear. Trimming stripped 2 bases from V and 0 bases from J, with 2 bases between. The CDR3 has 13 amino acids. CDR3 loop: CASSLYSNQPQHF. In DNA form, the CDR3 reads TGTGCCAGCAGTTTATATAGCAATCAGCCCCAGCATTTT.

The chain links TRBV19 to TRBJ2-2; D not resolved. The CDR3 length is 12 residues. CDR1 is LNHDA, CDR2 SQIVND, per germline (reference sequence). The V and J ends lost 7 bases and 4 bases respectively, with 7 bases between them. The CDR3 DNA sequence: TGTGCCAGTAATAACTTCACCGGGGAGCTGTTTTTT. Encoded protein: CASNNFTGELFF.

This chain links TRBV27 with TRBJ2-3, with D perhaps TRBD2 (6 bases). The germline V gene has CDR1 MNHEY and CDR2 SMNVEV (reference sequence). The ends were cut back, 4 bases at V and 6 bases at J, with 17 bases in the middle. The CDR3 is 15 amino acids. CDR3 protein: CASSSASDPRDTQYF. The CDR3, as DNA: TGTGCCAGCAGTTCCGCTAGCGACCCGAGGGATACGCAGTATTTT.

The rearrangement links TRBV11-2 to TRBJ1-2; D is unclear. This CDR3 region has 13 residues. From germline, CDR1 is SGHAT and CDR2 FQNNGV. V lost 1 base, J lost 2 bases, and 5 bases lay in between. The CDR3 loop is CASSLGQNYGYTF. CDR3 sequence (DNA): TGTGCCAGCAGCTTAGGGCAGAACTATGGCTACACCTTC.

The gene calls are TRBV2 and TRBJ2-2; perhaps TRBD1 as D (6 bases). Trimming pared 7 bases from V and 6 bases from J, leaving 9 bases between. The CDR3 covers 12 residues. The germline CDR1 and CDR2 sequences are SNHLY and FYNNEI. CDR3 DNA: TGTGCCAGCACCACAGGGCCCGGGGAGCTGTTTTTT. Amino acid sequence: CASTTGPGELFF.

This rearrangement joins TRBV4-2 to TRBJ2-2; the match to TRBD2 covers 7 bases. The CDR3 spans 18 residues. CDR1 LGHNA and CDR2 YNFKEQ come from the germline V gene. Trimming removed 4 bases from V and 0 bases from J; junction bases left unmatched: 11. CDR3 amino acids: CASSRFGTGGANTGELFF. CDR3 bases: TGTGCCAGCAGCCGATTTGGGACGGGAGGCGCGAACACCGGGGAGCTGTTTTTT.